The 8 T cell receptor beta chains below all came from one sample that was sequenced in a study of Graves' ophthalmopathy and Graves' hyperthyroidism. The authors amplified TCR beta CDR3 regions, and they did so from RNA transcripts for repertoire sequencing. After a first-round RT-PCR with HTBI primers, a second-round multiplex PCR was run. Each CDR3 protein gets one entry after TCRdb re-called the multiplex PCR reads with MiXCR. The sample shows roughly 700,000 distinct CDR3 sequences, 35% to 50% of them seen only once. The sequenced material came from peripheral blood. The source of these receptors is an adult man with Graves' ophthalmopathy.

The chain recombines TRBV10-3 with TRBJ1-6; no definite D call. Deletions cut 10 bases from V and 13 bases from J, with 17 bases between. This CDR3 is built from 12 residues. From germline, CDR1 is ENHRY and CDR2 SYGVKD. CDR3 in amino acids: CASSLRSGPLHF. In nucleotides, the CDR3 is TGTGCCAGCAGCCTCAGGTCCGGGCCCCTCCACTTT.

The CDR3: CATRLAGGRPAGSPLHF. CDR3 coding DNA: TGTGCCACAAGACTAGCGGGAGGCCGGCCCGCAGGGTCACCCCTCCACTTT. The chain joins TRBV15 to TRBJ1-6, with a weak D call TRBD1 (5 bases). Germline V gene data show CDR1 as LNHNV and CDR2 as YYDKDF (reference sequence). The CDR3 contains 17 residues. V lost 9 bases to trimming and J lost 10 bases, with 28 bases between them.

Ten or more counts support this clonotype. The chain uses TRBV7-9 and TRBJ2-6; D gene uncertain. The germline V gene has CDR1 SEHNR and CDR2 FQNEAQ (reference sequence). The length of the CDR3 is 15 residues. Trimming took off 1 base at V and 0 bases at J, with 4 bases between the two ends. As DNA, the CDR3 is TGTGCCAGCAGCTTAGAAATCTCTGGGGCCAACGTCCTGACTTTC. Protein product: CASSLEISGANVLTF.

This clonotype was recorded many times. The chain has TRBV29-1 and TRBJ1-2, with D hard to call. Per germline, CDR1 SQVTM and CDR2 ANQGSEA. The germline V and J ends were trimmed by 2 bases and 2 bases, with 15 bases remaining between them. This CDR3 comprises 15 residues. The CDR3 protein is CSVEPRFGENYGYTF. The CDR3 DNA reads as TGCAGCGTTGAACCCCGCTTCGGAGAGAACTATGGCTACACCTTC.

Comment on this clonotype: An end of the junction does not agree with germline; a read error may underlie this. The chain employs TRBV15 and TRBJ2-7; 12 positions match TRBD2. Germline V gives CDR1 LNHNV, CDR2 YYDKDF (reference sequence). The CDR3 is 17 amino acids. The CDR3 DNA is TGTGCCAGCAGCCGAAAAGGACTAGCGGGACCATCCTACGAGCAGTACTTC. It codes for CASSRKGLAGPSYEQYF. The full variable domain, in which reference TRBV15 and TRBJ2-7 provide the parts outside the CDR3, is DAMVIQNPRYQVTQFGKPVTLSCSQTLNHNVMYWYQQKSSQAPKLLFHYYDKDFNNEADTPDNFQSRRPNTSFCFLDIRSPGLGDTAMYLCASSRKGLAGPSYEQYFGPGTRLTVT.

The CDR3 protein is CSATSTASPIYEQYF. The CDR3 bases are TGCAGTGCTACCTCGACAGCGAGCCCTATTTACGAGCAGTACTTC. This chain links TRBV20-1 with TRBJ2-7, with D possibly TRBD1 on 5 matching bases. This CDR3 comprises 15 residues. Trimming removed 4 bases from V and 4 bases from J, with 20 bases in between. Germline values: CDR1 DFQATT, CDR2 SNEGSKA (reference sequence).

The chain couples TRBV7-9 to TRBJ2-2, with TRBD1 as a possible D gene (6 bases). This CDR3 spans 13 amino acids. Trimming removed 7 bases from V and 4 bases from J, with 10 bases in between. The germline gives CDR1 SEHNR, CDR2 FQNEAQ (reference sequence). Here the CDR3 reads CASIWTATGELFF. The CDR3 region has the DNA TGTGCCAGCATATGGACAGCCACCGGGGAGCTGTTTTTT.

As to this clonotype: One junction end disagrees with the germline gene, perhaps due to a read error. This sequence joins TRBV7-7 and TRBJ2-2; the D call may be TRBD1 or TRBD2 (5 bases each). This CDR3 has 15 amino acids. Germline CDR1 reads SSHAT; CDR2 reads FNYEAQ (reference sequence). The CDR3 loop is CASSLSGFGTGELLF. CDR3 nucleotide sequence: TGTGCCAGCAGCTTATCAGGGTTTGGAACCGGGGAGCTGCTTTTT.